What follows is one TCR beta chain and its context. This record belongs to a study of blood T cell repertoires in COVID-19. Study background: The cDNA or gDNA used as material had been derived from T cells, B-cell-depleted T cells, or PBMCs.

Looked up from germline, CDR1 is MNHEY and CDR2 is SVGEGT. The J segment lost 5 bases and the V segment lost 5 bases, leaving 11 bases of the junction unmatched. The CDR3 is made up of 17 amino acids. Study processing details: Reference gene primer amplification in the assay estimated nucleated cell counts. Some clones are missing from TCRdb's copy, which holds only in-frame ones; the method was immunoSEQ multiplex PCR. V, J and clone size are those of that table, while D and trimming were read from the DNA. This sample has 100,000 to 150,000 clones; approximately 74% occur once, and the top ten carry 5.5%.

The chain is built from TRBV6-2 or TRBV6-3 and TRBJ2-6, with 8 bases fitting TRBD1. The origin of this receptor is a man aged 60-69 years with acute or convalescent COVID-19. Sequencing was performed on peripheral blood. The CDR3 DNA is TGTGCCAGCAGTAGGGGGACAGGTCGGGGCTGGGCCAACGTCCTGACTTTC. Translation: CASSRGTGRGWANVLTF.